Sequencing of this TCR beta chain was carried out in a study of tissue T cells after allogeneic stem cell transplantation. Notes on the study in general: In patients and mice, blood and spleen missed much of tissue repertoire.

Generated by immunoSEQ multiplex PCR, the TCRdb table keeps only in-frame clones and is missing some. This table has 3,900 or so clones, around half appearing once. Time point given: mouse harvest day 7 after allogeneic transplant. Each mouse received 10^7 T-cell-depleted marrow cells plus 10^6 splenic CD5+ T cells by tail vein. About this clone itself: Antigen: not known. These gene names are mouse names. The read finishes 1 residue shy of the CDR3 end, and the germline J gene is used to complete it.

This CDR3 is 13 amino acids long. The germline V and J ends were trimmed by 3 bases and 1 base, with 5 bases remaining between them. The germline V gene encodes CDR1 SGHSA and CDR2 FRNQAP. The specimen sequenced was lymph node tissue. This clonotype was sampled from a female BALB/c mouse given C57BL/6 T cells with graft-versus-host disease after an allogeneic hematopoietic cell transplant. The chain is built from TRBV16 and TRBJ2-5; D might be TRBD1 (5 bases). The CDR3: CASSLTDQDTQYF. The sequenced part of the CDR3 DNA is TGTGCAAGCAGCTTGACAGACCAAGACACCCAGTAC.